This T cell receptor beta chain is from a study of blood T cell repertoires in COVID-19. TCRdb's table, derived via immunoSEQ multiplex PCR, lists solely in-frame clones and lacks some. This repertoire shows 40,000 to 45,000 clones, under 90% found once; its top ten account for roughly 21%. Material for sequencing was peripheral blood. The TCR comes from a man aged 45-60 years with active COVID-19.

CDR3 coding DNA: TGTGCCAGCAGCTTAGAGACAGGGGACACAGATACGCAGTATTTT. This sequence encodes CASSLETGDTDTQYF. The chain links TRBV11-2 to TRBJ2-3; 8 bases match TRBD1. With V trimmed by 0 bases and J by 2 bases, 1 base remained unmatched. This CDR3 spans 15 amino acids. The V gene's germline CDR1 is SGHAT and CDR2 FQNNGV.